The present T cell receptor beta chain was sequenced within a study of cytomegalovirus exposure and HLA in healthy donors. About this clone: Antigen: not known.

Germline V gene lookup returns CDR1 MNHEY and CDR2 SVGAGI. V was shortened by 2 bases and J by 9 bases, with 16 bases between the two germline ends. This CDR3 comprises 15 residues. General study points: TCR beta chains numbering more than 150 were designated cytomegalovirus-associated.

The repertoire was sequenced with immunoSEQ multiplex PCR; TCRdb's copy has only in-frame clones and lacks some. The top ten clones hold around 24% of a sample with some 140,000 clones, around nine tenths of them seen once. The V gene is TRBV6-5, the J gene TRBJ2-2; tentatively, D is TRBD1 (5 bases). The clonotype comes from a man aged 18-30 years in good health and CMV-seropositive. The material sequenced was PBMCs. The CDR3 nucleotides are TGTGCCAGCAGTTACAAGGACATCGGAAACCGGGAGCTGTTTTTT. This codes for CASSYKDIGNRELFF.